These 27 T cell receptor beta chains were sequenced from one sample in a study of blood T cell repertoires in COVID-19. Sequencing was performed with immunoSEQ multiplex PCR; in TCRdb, only in-frame clones are kept and a portion is missing. Of some 320,000 clones listed, about 88% are singletons. Sequenced input: PBMCs or T cells enriched from blood (not recorded which). Receptors originate from a man aged 55 to 70 who had recovered from COVID-19.

The V and J genes are TRBV4-1 and TRBJ1-6; TRBD1 aligns across 8 bases. The V gene end was trimmed by 6 bases and the J gene end by 7 bases; junction bases not matched to a gene: 5. The CDR3 extends over 14 amino acids. Germline V gene sequence: CDR1 MGHRA, CDR2 YSYEKL. In nucleotides, the CDR3 is TGCGCCAGCAGTCAGGACAGGGTGAATTCACCCCTCCACTTT. Encoded protein: CASSQDRVNSPLHF.

CDR3 bases: TGTGCCACCAGTACTAGCGGGAGATACAATGAGCAGTTCTTC. Its protein is CATSTSGRYNEQFF. The rearrangement uses TRBV24-1 and TRBJ2-1, with TRBD2 matching 11 bases. CDR1 and CDR2 from the germline V gene are KGHDR and SFDVKD. Unmatched junction bases numbered 1, after V lost 6 bases and J lost 4 bases. The CDR3 runs to 14 residues.

The CDR3 DNA sequence: TGCGCCAGCAGTCCGGGACAGAACACTGAAGCTTTCTTT. Amino acids: CASSPGQNTEAFF. The chain joins TRBV10-1 to TRBJ1-1; TRBD1 is a possible D gene (6 bases). The CDR3 has 13 amino acids. Germline V gene sequence: CDR1 WNHNN, CDR2 SYGVQD (reference sequence). The V end lost 5 bases, the J end lost 1 base, and 8 bases lay between the germline ends.

The chain links TRBV4-3 to TRBJ1-5; D perhaps matches TRBD1 (5 bases). The length of the CDR3 is 17 residues. CDR1 is LGHNA, CDR2 YSLEER, per germline. Deletions cut 0 bases from V and 7 bases from J, with 19 bases between. CDR3 sequence: CASSQDYQGQVDQPQHF. CDR3 DNA sequence: TGCGCCAGCAGCCAAGACTACCAGGGCCAAGTCGACCAGCCCCAGCATTTT.

The CDR3 DNA follows: TGCGCCAGCAGCTTTAGCGGGGAGAACCAGTACTTC. Translated, it gives CASSFSGENQYF. The chain has TRBV5-1 and TRBJ2-7; 8 bases match TRBD2. Germline assignment: CDR1 SGHRS and CDR2 YFSETQ. V dropped 2 bases and J dropped 10; count of bases not matched to a gene: 5. The CDR3 has 12 residues.

J is TRBJ2-7 and V is TRBV7-9, with a tentative D call TRBD1 (6 bases). The CDR3 has 14 residues. The germline V and J ends were trimmed by 5 bases and 5 bases, with 16 bases remaining between them. Germline-derived CDR1 and CDR2 are SEHNR and FQNEAQ (reference sequence). CDR3 sequence reads: CASSIDRTTDEQYF. CDR3 bases: TGTGCCAGCAGCATTGACAGGACCACGGACGAGCAGTACTTC.

On this clone: This same CDR3 is encoded by further DNA sequences in the sample. The V call is TRBV18, the J call TRBJ2-3; possibly TRBD1 for D (6 bases). Germline V CDR1 and CDR2: KGHSH, LQKENI. Trimming stripped 2 bases from V and 6 bases from J, with 6 bases between. The CDR3 is 12 residues long. CDR3 nucleotide sequence: TGTGCCAGCTCACCAAGGGGGGATACGCAGTATTTT. Translating it yields CASSPRGDTQYF.

This clone has only one observation. The chain is built from TRBV2 and TRBJ1-6; TRBD1 matches 8 bases. The CDR3 has 15 residues. The germline gives CDR1 SNHLY, CDR2 FYNNEI. With 3 bases clipped from V and 6 bases from J, the junction kept 4 bases outside the gene matches. The DNA of the CDR3 is TGTGCCAGCAGTGACGACAGGGGTGTTAATTCACCCCTCCACTTT. Its protein product is CASSDDRGVNSPLHF.

This clone occurred once. The genes are TRBV13 and TRBJ2-7, with TRBD2 matching over 8 bases. The V and J ends lost 7 bases and 1 base, in that order; junction bases with no gene match: 12. Germline CDR1 PRHDT, CDR2 FYEKMQ (reference sequence). This CDR3 has 16 residues. The CDR3 protein is CASTRGGAGVSYEQYF. The CDR3 DNA reads as TGTGCCAGCACCCGGGGGGGGGCGGGAGTTTCCTACGAGCAGTACTTC.

This CDR3 is CASSLAEQGFRYEQYF. The CDR3, as DNA: TGCGCCAGCAGCTTGGCCGAACAGGGATTCCGCTACGAGCAGTACTTC. This chain links TRBV5-1 with TRBJ2-7; TRBD1 might be the D (6 bases). The V gene lost 0 bases and the J gene lost 3 bases, with 16 bases spanning the gap. Looked up from germline, CDR1 is SGHRS and CDR2 is YFSETQ. The CDR3 is 16 amino acids.

The chain has TRBV4-1 and TRBJ2-3, with D possibly matching TRBD1 (6 bases). Trimming cost V 4 bases and J 2 bases, with 16 bases left between them. This CDR3 has 16 amino acids. Germline assignment: CDR1 MGHRA and CDR2 YSYEKL. The CDR3 region has the DNA TGCGCCAGCAGCCGAACTCCAGGGGATTACACAGATACGCAGTATTTT. Translated: CASSRTPGDYTDTQYF.

The chain links TRBV7-6 to TRBJ2-2, with 7 bases that match TRBD2. Germline trimming cut 1 base from V and 5 bases from J; bases unmatched to any gene: 10. The CDR3 totals 17 residues. Germline V gene data show CDR1 as SGHVS and CDR2 as FNYEAQ. In DNA form, the CDR3 reads TGTGCCAGCAGCTTAGAGGCGGTAGGCGGGAGAACCGGGGAGCTGTTTTTT. Translating it yields CASSLEAVGGRTGELFF. The entire variable domain, with the rest obtained from reference TRBV7-6 and TRBJ2-2, is as follows: GAGVSQSPRYKVTKRGQDVALRCDPISGHVSLYWYRQALGQGPEFLTYFNYEAQQDKSGLPNDRFSAERPEGSISTLTIQRTEQRDSAMYRCASSLEAVGGRTGELFFGEGSRLTVL.

This clone was found once. The rearrangement joins TRBV30 to TRBJ2-2; D not certain. CDR1 is GTSNPN and CDR2 is SVGIG in the germline V gene (reference sequence). V shed 0 bases and J shed 7 bases, with 6 bases lying between them. The CDR3 runs to 12 residues. The CDR3 loop is CAWSVGVGELFF. In DNA, the CDR3 is TGTGCCTGGAGTGTGGGCGTCGGGGAGCTGTTTTTT.

V usage is TRBV19 and J usage is TRBJ1-3; TRBD1 agrees at 9 bases. J gave up 1 base and V 5 bases, and 9 bases lay outside the gene matches. This CDR3 contains 17 residues. From germline, CDR1 is LNHDA and CDR2 SQIVND (reference sequence). CDR3: CASSPTNRGRSGNTIYF. CDR3 nucleotide sequence: TGTGCCAGTAGTCCAACGAACAGGGGGCGATCTGGAAACACCATATATTTT.

This chain connects TRBV6-1 to TRBJ1-1; D is possibly TRBD1 (5 bases). Deletions cut 2 bases from V and 0 bases from J, with 10 bases between. Germline V gene data show CDR1 as MNHNS and CDR2 as SASEGT. This CDR3 region has 15 residues. The CDR3 reads CASSEFRGMNTEAFF. The DNA of the CDR3 is TGTGCCAGCAGTGAATTTCGGGGGATGAACACTGAAGCTTTCTTT.

V usage is TRBV5-1 and J usage is TRBJ1-1; TRBD1 agrees at 9 bases. CDR1 SGHRS and CDR2 YFSETQ come from the germline V gene. V was clipped by 4 bases and J by 5 bases; unmatched bases: 15. This CDR3 is 17 amino acids long. CDR3 coding DNA: TGCGCCAGCAGCCCAGGGACAGGGAGTAGATCGGGGACTGAAGCTTTCTTT. Translating it yields CASSPGTGSRSGTEAFF.

The chain has TRBV5-1 and TRBJ2-1; D is undetermined. The CDR3 sequence is 14 residues long. Germline CDR1 and CDR2: SGHRS and YFSETQ. The V end lost 0 bases, the J end lost 4 bases, and 8 bases lay between the germline ends. In nucleotides, the CDR3 is TGCGCCAGCAGCTTGGATGAGATTTACAATGAGCAGTTCTTC. It codes for CASSLDEIYNEQFF.

This chain connects TRBV5-1 to TRBJ2-7, with 8 nucleotides matching TRBD1. The J segment lost 0 bases and the V segment lost 4 bases, leaving 9 bases of the junction unmatched. The CDR3 is made up of 16 amino acids. The germline gives CDR1 SGHRS, CDR2 YFSETQ. The CDR3 nucleotides read TGCGCCAGCAGCCTTCTCCCCGGGACAGGCTCCTACGAGCAGTACTTC. Translated, it gives CASSLLPGTGSYEQYF.

The chain links TRBV6-5 to TRBJ1-2, with D perhaps TRBD1 (5 bases). Germline CDR1 is MNHEY and CDR2 is SVGAGI. The length of the CDR3 is 14 residues. V was shortened by 0 bases and J by 4 bases, with 9 bases between the two germline ends. CDR3 bases: TGTGCCAGCAGTTACTCGGGGGGTAGCTATGGCTACACCTTC. Its protein is CASSYSGGSYGYTF.

The chain carries TRBV18 and TRBJ2-2, with 8 positions matching TRBD2. J lost 2 bases, V lost 2 bases, and 4 bases had no gene match. The CDR3 contains 16 residues. Per the germline V gene, CDR1 is KGHSH and CDR2 is LQKENI. As DNA, the CDR3 is TGTGCCAGCTCACCATTACTAGCGGTAAACACCGGGGAGCTGTTTTTT. Its protein is CASSPLLAVNTGELFF.

The chain couples TRBV24-1 to TRBJ2-3, with 13 bases that match TRBD2. This CDR3 region has 16 residues. Germline V gene sequence: CDR1 KGHDR, CDR2 SFDVKD. V gave up 4 bases and J gave up 6 bases; unmatched junction bases: 6. DNA of the CDR3: TGTGCCACCAGTGACACGACTAGCGGGGGGACTGATACGCAGTATTTT. As protein: CATSDTTSGGTDTQYF.

The chain employs TRBV9 and TRBJ2-1; TRBD2 aligns across 7 bases. Germline V lookup: CDR1 SGDLS, CDR2 YYNGEE. J gave up 14 bases and V 3 bases, and 11 bases lay outside the gene matches. CDR3 length: 13 amino acids. CDR3 bases: TGTGCCAGCAGCGCCGCTAGCGGATTTGATAAGTTCTTC. Protein product: CASSAASGFDKFF.

The chain joins TRBV27 to TRBJ2-7, with TRBD2 as a possible D gene (7 bases). The CDR3 loop spans 14 amino acids. V gave up 8 bases and J gave up 0 bases, with 14 bases separating them. The germline V gene encodes CDR1 MNHEY and CDR2 SMNVEV (reference sequence). The CDR3 loop reads CASALGGPSYEQYF. The DNA for the CDR3 is TGTGCCAGCGCCCTCGGGGGGCCCTCCTACGAGCAGTACTTC.

The J gene is TRBJ2-1, the V gene TRBV7-3, with 13 bases matching TRBD2. The CDR3 extends over 20 amino acids. Germline V gives CDR1 SGHTA, CDR2 FQGTGA. V shed 5 bases and J 5 bases; nucleotides not matched to a gene: 18. For the CDR3, the DNA is TGTGCCAGCAGCCCCGAGTCACTAGCGGGGGGGCGGTTCTTGAACAATGAGCAGTTCTTC. Its translation: CASSPESLAGGRFLNNEQFF.

This chain connects TRBV5-1 to TRBJ2-2; D is perhaps TRBD2 (6 bases). Trimming pared 0 bases from V and 4 bases from J, leaving 10 bases between. This CDR3 comprises 15 residues. CDR1 is SGHRS, CDR2 YFSETQ, per germline. CDR3 DNA sequence: TGCGCCAGCAGCTTGGTGCCCGGGGGCACCGGGGAGCTGTTTTTT. The encoded protein is CASSLVPGGTGELFF.

This clone was observed once. This chain links TRBV13 with TRBJ1-3; D ambiguous. This CDR3 region has 16 residues. CDR1 is PRHDT, CDR2 FYEKMQ, per germline (reference sequence). V gave up 8 bases and J gave up 0 bases, with 17 bases separating them. CDR3 coding DNA: TGTGCCAGCCGGGTCTTTTACTCGAGCTCTGGAAACACCATATATTTT. Protein product: CASRVFYSSSGNTIYF.

This chain links TRBV19 with TRBJ2-5; 9 bases agree with TRBD1. Germline V gene lookup returns CDR1 LNHDA and CDR2 SQIVND (reference sequence). This CDR3 comprises 14 residues. V trimming: 7 bases; J trimming: 4 bases; junction bases outside the gene matches: 7. This CDR3 is CASTRQGERETQYF. In DNA form, the CDR3 reads TGTGCCAGTACCCGACAGGGGGAACGAGAGACCCAGTACTTC.